This T cell receptor beta chain was sequenced during a study of response to subunit inactivated influenza vaccine. TCRdb called the RT-PCR reads again in MiXCR, with one record for every CDR3 protein. The top ten hold under 14% of the sample, which has 630,000 or so distinct CDR3 sequences, 15% to 18% seen once. For this clonotype: The antigen is undetermined.

Study-level points and caveats: It was the authors' suggestion that each seasonal influenza vaccination recruits few new T cells.

Germline CDR1 is ENHRY and CDR2 is SYGVKD. The CDR3 covers 16 residues. V lost 3 bases to trimming and J lost 6 bases; unmatched junction nucleotides: 12. The receptor was derived from a man between 50 and 59 years old who received an inactivated influenza vaccine. The chain has TRBV10-3 and TRBJ1-2; 8 bases fit TRBD1. The sample in question was PBMCs from blood, obtained less than 13 days after vaccination. The DNA for the CDR3 is TGTGCCATCAGTGACCTACCCATCGGGACAGGTGATGGCTACACCTTC. Translated: CAISDLPIGTGDGYTF.